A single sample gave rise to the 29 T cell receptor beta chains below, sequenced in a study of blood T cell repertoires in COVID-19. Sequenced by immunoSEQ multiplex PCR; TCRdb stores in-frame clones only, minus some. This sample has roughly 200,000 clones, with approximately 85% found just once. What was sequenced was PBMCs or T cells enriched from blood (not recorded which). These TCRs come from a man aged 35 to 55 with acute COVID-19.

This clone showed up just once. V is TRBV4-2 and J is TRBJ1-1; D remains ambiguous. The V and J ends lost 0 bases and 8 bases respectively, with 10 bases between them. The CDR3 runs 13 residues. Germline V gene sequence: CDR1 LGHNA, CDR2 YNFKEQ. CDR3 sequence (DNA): TGTGCCAGCAGCCAAGACGTACCCGGGGAAGCTTTCTTT. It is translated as CASSQDVPGEAFF.

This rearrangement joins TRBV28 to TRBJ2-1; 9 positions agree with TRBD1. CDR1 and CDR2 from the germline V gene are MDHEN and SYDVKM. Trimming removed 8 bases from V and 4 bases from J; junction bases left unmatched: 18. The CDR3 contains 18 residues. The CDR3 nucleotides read TGTGCCAGCCAAACTTTAGAATTGGGACAGGGAGGTTACAATGAGCAGTTCTTC. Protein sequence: CASQTLELGQGGYNEQFF. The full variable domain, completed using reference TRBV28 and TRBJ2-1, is DVKVTQSSRYLVKRTGEKVFLECVQDMDHENMFWYRQDPGLGLRLIYFSYDVKMKEKGDIPEGYSVSREKKERFSLILESASTNQTSMYLCASQTLELGQGGYNEQFFGPGTRLTVL.

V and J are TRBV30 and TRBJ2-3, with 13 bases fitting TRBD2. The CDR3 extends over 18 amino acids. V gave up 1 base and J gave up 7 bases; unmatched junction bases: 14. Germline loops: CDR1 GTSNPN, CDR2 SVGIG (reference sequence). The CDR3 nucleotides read TGTGCCTGGAGTGGGACAGCCCAGACTAGCGGGAGGTTGAATACGCAGTATTTT. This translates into CAWSGTAQTSGRLNTQYF.

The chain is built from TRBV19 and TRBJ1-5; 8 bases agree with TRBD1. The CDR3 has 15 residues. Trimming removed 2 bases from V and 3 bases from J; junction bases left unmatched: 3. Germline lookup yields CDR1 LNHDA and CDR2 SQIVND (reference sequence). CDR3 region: CASSIQDRVNQPQHF. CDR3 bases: TGTGCCAGTAGTATACAGGACAGGGTCAATCAGCCCCAGCATTTT.

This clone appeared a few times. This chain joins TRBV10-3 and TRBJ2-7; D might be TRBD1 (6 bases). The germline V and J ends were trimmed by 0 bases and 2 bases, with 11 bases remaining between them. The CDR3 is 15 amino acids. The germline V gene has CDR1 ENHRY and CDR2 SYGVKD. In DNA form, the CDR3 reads TGTGCCATCAGTGAGTCATTCCGGACAGCCTACGAGCAGTACTTC. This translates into CAISESFRTAYEQYF.

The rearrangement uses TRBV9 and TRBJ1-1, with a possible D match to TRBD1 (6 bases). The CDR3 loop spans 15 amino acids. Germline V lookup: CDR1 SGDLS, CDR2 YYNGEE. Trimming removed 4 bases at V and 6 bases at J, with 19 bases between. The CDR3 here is CASSPQQGFGAEAFF. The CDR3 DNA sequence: TGTGCCAGCAGCCCCCAACAGGGATTCGGCGCTGAAGCTTTCTTT.

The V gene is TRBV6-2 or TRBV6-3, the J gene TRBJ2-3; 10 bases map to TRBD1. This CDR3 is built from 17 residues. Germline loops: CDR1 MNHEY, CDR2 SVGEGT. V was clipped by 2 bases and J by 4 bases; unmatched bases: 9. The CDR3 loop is CASSYTPGQGSADTQYF. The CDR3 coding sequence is TGTGCCAGCAGTTACACTCCGGGACAGGGGTCCGCAGATACGCAGTATTTT.

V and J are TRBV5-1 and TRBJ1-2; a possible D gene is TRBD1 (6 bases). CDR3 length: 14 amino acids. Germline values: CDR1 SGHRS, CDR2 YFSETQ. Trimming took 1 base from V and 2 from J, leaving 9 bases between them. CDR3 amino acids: CASSLSQGNYGYTF. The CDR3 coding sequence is TGCGCCAGCAGCTTGTCACAGGGCAACTATGGCTACACCTTC.

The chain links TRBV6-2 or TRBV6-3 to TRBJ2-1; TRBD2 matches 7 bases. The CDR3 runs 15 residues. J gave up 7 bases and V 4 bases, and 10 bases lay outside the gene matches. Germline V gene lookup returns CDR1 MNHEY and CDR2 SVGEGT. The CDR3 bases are TGTGCCAGCAGTTTACAAAGCTTGGGGGGGAATGAGCAGTTCTTC. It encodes CASSLQSLGGNEQFF.

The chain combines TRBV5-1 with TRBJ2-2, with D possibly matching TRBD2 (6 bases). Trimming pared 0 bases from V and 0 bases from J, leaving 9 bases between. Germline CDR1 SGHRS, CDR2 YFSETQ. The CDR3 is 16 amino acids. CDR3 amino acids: CASSLATSPNTGELFF. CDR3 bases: TGCGCCAGCAGCTTGGCGACTAGTCCGAACACCGGGGAGCTGTTTTTT.

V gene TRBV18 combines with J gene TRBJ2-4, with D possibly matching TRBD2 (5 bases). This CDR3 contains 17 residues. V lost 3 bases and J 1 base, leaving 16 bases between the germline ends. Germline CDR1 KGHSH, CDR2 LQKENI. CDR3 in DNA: TGTGCCAGCTCACCTGGGTCGGTAACGGGGGCCAAAAACATTCAGTACTTC. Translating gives CASSPGSVTGAKNIQYF.

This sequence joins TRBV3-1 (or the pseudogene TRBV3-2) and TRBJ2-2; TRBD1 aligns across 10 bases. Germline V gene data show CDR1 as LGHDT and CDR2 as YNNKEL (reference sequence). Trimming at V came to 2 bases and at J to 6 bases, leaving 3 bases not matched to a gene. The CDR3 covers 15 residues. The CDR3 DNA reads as TGTGCCAGCAGCCAACCTGGACAGGGGGCCGGGGAGCTGTTTTTT. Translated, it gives CASSQPGQGAGELFF.

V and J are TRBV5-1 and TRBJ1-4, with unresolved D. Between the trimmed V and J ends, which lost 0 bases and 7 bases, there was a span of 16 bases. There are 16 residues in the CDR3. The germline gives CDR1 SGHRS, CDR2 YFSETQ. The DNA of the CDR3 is TGCGCCAGCAGCTTGGACAGTCTGGGTGTAGGTGAAAAACTGTTTTTT. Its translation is CASSLDSLGVGEKLFF.

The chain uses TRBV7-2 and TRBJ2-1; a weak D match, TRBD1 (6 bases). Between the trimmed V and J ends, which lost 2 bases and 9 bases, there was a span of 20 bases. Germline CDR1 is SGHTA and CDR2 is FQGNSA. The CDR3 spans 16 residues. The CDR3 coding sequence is TGTGCCAGCAGCTTAAGGGTTTTACAGGGCGATGCTGAGCAGTTCTTC. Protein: CASSLRVLQGDAEQFF. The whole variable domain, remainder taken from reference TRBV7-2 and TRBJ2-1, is GAGVSQSPSNKVTEKGKDVELRCDPISGHTALYWYRQSLGQGLEFLIYFQGNSAPDKSGLPSDRFSAERTGGSVSTLTIQRTQQEDSAVYLCASSLRVLQGDAEQFFGPGTRLTVL.

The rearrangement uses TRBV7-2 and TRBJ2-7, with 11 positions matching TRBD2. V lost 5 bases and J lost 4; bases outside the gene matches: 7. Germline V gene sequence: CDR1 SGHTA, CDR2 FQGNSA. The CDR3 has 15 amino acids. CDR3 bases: TGTGCCAGCAGCGATACTAGCGGGAGTAGGTACGAGCAGTACTTC. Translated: CASSDTSGSRYEQYF.

CDR3 protein: CASSPLDSGYTF. CDR3 DNA: TGTGCCAGTAGTCCTTTGGACAGTGGCTACACCTTC. This chain joins TRBV19 and TRBJ1-2; TRBD1 is a possible D gene (6 bases). V dropped 5 bases and J dropped 7 bases, with 11 bases sitting between them. There are 12 residues in the CDR3. Germline V lookup: CDR1 LNHDA, CDR2 SQIVND (reference sequence).

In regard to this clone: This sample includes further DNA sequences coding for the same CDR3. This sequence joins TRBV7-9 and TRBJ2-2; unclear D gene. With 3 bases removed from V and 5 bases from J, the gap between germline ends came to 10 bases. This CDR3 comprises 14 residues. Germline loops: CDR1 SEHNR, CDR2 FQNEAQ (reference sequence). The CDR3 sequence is CASSFAGGTGELFF. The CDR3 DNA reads TGTGCCAGCAGCTTCGCAGGTGGAACCGGGGAGCTGTTTTTT.

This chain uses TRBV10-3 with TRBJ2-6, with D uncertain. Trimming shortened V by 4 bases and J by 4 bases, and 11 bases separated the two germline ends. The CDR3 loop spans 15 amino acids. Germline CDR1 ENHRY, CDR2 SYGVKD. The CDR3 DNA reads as TGTGCCATCAGTGGTCCGTTCGGGGGGGCCAACGTCCTGACTTTC. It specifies CAISGPFGGANVLTF.

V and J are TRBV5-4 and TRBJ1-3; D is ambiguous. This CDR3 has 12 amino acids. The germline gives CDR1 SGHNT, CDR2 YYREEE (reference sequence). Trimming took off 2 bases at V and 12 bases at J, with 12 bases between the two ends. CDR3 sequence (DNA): TGTGCCAGCAGCTTCGGCAACGGCGGCATATATTTT. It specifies CASSFGNGGIYF. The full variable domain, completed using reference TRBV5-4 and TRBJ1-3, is ETGVTQSPTHLIKTRGQQVTLRCSSQSGHNTVSWYQQALGQGPQFIFQYYREEENGRGNFPPRFSGLQFPNYSSELNVNALELDDSALYLCASSFGNGGIYFGEGSWLTVV.

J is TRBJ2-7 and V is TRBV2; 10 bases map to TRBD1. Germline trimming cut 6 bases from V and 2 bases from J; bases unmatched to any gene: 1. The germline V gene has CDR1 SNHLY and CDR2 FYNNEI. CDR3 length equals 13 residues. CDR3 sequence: CASRGQGPYEQYF. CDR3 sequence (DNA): TGTGCCAGCAGGGGACAGGGGCCCTACGAGCAGTACTTC.

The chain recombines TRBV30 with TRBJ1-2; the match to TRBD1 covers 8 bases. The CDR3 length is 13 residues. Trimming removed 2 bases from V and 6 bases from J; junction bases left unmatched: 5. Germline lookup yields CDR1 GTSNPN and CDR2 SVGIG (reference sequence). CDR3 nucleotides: TGTGCCTGGAGTTCAGGGGGCGTACATGGCTACACCTTC. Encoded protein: CAWSSGGVHGYTF.

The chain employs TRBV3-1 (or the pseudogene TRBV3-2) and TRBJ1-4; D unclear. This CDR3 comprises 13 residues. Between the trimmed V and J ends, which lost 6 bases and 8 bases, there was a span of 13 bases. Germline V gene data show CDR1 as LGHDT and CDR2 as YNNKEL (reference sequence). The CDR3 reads CASRRGLGEKLFF. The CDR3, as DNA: TGTGCCAGCAGACGGGGATTGGGCGAAAAACTGTTTTTT.

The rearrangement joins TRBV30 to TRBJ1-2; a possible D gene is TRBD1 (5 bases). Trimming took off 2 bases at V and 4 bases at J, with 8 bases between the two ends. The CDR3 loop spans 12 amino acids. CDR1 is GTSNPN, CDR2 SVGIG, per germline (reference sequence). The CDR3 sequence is CAWSRQTYGYTF. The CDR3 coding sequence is TGTGCCTGGAGTAGACAGACCTATGGCTACACCTTC.

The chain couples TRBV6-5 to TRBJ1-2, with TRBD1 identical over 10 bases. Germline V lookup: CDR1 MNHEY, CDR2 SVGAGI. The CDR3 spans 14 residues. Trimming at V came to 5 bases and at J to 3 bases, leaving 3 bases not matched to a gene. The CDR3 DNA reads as TGTGCCAGCAGTCCAGGACAGGGGGACTATGGCTACACCTTC. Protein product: CASSPGQGDYGYTF.

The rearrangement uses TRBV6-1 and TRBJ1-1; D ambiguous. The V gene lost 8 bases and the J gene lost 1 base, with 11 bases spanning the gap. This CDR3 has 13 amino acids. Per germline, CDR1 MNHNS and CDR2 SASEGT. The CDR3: CASGRSTNTEAFF. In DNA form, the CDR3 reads TGTGCCAGCGGGAGGTCTACGAACACTGAAGCTTTCTTT.

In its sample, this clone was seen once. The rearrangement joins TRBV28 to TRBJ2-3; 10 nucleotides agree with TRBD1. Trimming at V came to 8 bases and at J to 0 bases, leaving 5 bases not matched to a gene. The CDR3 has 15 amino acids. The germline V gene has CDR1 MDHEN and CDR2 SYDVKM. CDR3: CASFDRGLSTDTQYF. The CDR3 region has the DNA TGTGCCAGCTTCGACAGGGGGCTAAGCACAGATACGCAGTATTTT.

Here the CDR3 reads CASSLMSSGANVLTF. In DNA, the CDR3 is TGCGCCAGCAGCTTGATGAGCTCTGGGGCCAACGTCCTGACTTTC. The chain has TRBV5-1 and TRBJ2-6, with D unclear. Germline CDR1 and CDR2: SGHRS and YFSETQ. The CDR3 spans 15 residues. Deletions cut 1 base from V and 0 bases from J, with 5 bases between.

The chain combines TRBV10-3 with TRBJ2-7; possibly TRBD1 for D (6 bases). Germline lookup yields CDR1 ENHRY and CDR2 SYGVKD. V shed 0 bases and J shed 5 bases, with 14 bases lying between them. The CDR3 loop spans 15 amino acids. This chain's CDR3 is CAISESGRGPHEQYF. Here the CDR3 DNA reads TGTGCCATCAGTGAGTCGGGCAGGGGTCCCCACGAGCAGTACTTC.

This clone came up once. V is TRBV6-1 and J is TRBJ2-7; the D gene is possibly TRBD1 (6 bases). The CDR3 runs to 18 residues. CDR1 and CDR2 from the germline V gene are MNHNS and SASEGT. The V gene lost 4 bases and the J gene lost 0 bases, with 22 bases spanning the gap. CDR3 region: CASSVNFLTEGVSYEQYF. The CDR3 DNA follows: TGTGCCAGCAGTGTTAATTTCCTAACAGAGGGGGTCTCCTACGAGCAGTACTTC.